These 15 T cell receptor beta chains came from one sample sequenced in a study of regulatory T cells in long-lasting Graves disease. Arm-PCR of CDR3 regions with iRepertoire HTBI primers generated TCR beta libraries. TCRdb used MiXCR to reprocess the multiplex PCR reads, holding one entry per CDR3 protein. The table records about 290,000 distinct CDR3 sequences, 20% to 25% of them present only once. Time point specified: persistent/refractory GD, antithyroid drugs over 5 years with positive TRAb. Construction of the TCR library relied on RNA isolated from PBMCs. Sequenced here: peripheral blood mononuclear cells (PBMCs), sampled when the disease was refractory, from a patient treated with antithyroid drugs. These receptors came from a female donor with Graves disease.

This clonotype was observed at least ten times. The chain is built from TRBV12-3 or TRBV12-4 and TRBJ2-5; maybe TRBD2 (6 bases). This CDR3 has 13 amino acids. Deletions cut 8 bases from V and 2 bases from J, with 12 bases between. CDR3 DNA sequence: TGTGCCAGCTGCCCGGGACTTCAAGAGACCCAGTACTTC. The encoded protein is CASCPGLQETQYF.

The sample holds a few counts of this clonotype. The V and J genes are TRBV4-2 and TRBJ2-7; 11 bases map to TRBD2. CDR1 is LGHNA and CDR2 is YNFKEQ in the germline V gene. The CDR3 covers 15 residues. J was trimmed by 2 bases and V by 0 bases; bases with no gene match: 0. For the CDR3, the DNA is TGTGCCAGCAGCCAAGAACTAGCGGGGGCCTACGAGCAGTACTTC. Encoded protein: CASSQELAGAYEQYF.

V and J are TRBV20-1 and TRBJ2-7; 9 bases match TRBD1. Germline CDR1 reads DFQATT; CDR2 reads SNEGSKA (reference sequence). The CDR3 is 14 residues long. V was pared by 1 base and J by 2 bases, with 3 bases of the junction left unmatched. CDR3 loop: CSARGGTGTYEQYF. The DNA of the CDR3 is TGCAGTGCTAGAGGTGGGACAGGGACCTACGAGCAGTACTTC.

This clonotype was counted many times. CDR3 bases: TGTGCCAGCAGTGAATCAACACCCGGGCCAGTAAGCTTCCAGCCCCAGCATTTT. Translating it yields CASSESTPGPVSFQPQHF. This chain connects TRBV6-1 to TRBJ1-5; D ambiguous. From germline, CDR1 is MNHNS and CDR2 SASEGT. The CDR3 has 18 residues. The V gene lost 2 bases and the J gene lost 7 bases, with 24 bases spanning the gap.

Comments on this clonotype: Since a much larger clone is just one base distant, this may be a read error. The rearrangement uses TRBV6-9 and TRBJ1-1; perhaps TRBD1 as D (6 bases). CDR3 length equals 12 residues. In germline, CDR1 is MNHGY, CDR2 SVAAGI. This chain's CDR3 is CACSYRAAEAFF. CDR3 in DNA: TGTGCCTGCAGTTACAGGGCGGCTGAAGCTTTCTTT.

The V gene is TRBV9, the J gene TRBJ1-2; maybe TRBD1 (5 bases). The CDR3 sequence is 13 residues long. CDR1 is SGDLS and CDR2 is YYNGEE in the germline V gene. With 5 bases removed from V and 3 bases from J, the gap between germline ends came to 11 bases. Written as DNA, the CDR3 is TGTGCCAGCAGGGGGGGGAGTTACTATGGCTACACCTTC. It is translated as CASRGGSYYGYTF.

Worth noting for this clonotype: The junction shows a germline mismatch at one end, possibly a read error. V usage is TRBV15 and J usage is TRBJ1-6; 7 positions agree with TRBD1. There are 15 residues in the CDR3. CDR1 is LNHNV, CDR2 YYDKDF, per germline (reference sequence). The CDR3 here is CATGRADRLNSPLHF. CDR3 in DNA: TGTGCCACCGGCAGAGCGGACAGGCTAAATTCACCCCTCCACTTT.

Ten or more counts support this clonotype. The chain's CDR3 is CASSEDRGGNQPQHF. The CDR3, as DNA: TGTGCCAGCAGTGAGGACAGGGGTGGCAATCAGCCCCAGCATTTT. V usage is TRBV2 and J usage is TRBJ1-5; 9 positions agree with TRBD1. Unmatched junction bases numbered 2, after V lost 3 bases and J lost 2 bases. Germline-derived CDR1 and CDR2 are SNHLY and FYNNEI. This CDR3 spans 15 amino acids.

This clonotype was observed many times. J is TRBJ2-7 and V is TRBV12-3 or TRBV12-4; D may be TRBD2 (6 bases). V lost 5 bases to trimming and J lost 7 bases, with 18 bases between them. This CDR3 has 14 residues. The CDR3 loop reads CASSPPVGGREQYF. The CDR3, as DNA: TGTGCCAGCAGTCCCCCTGTGGGTGGGAGGGAGCAGTACTTC.

This clonotype was seen repeatedly, ten times or more. The CDR3 region has the DNA TGTGCCACCTCCCCGAGGACAGGCGAGCAGTACTTC. It codes for CATSPRTGEQYF. The chain uses TRBV2 and TRBJ2-7, with TRBD1 matching over 7 bases. The germline V gene encodes CDR1 SNHLY and CDR2 FYNNEI. The CDR3 contains 12 residues. The junction had 9 bases not matched to a gene; V was cut back by 10 bases and J by 6 bases.

This clonotype was found a few times. The gene calls are TRBV20-1 and TRBJ1-5, with D perhaps matching TRBD1 (6 bases). The CDR3 contains 14 residues. Trimming shortened V by 3 bases and J by 4 bases, and 13 bases separated the two germline ends. The germline V gene encodes CDR1 DFQATT and CDR2 SNEGSKA (reference sequence). CDR3 bases: TGCAGTGCTAGCAGGGGATCGGTGAATCAGCCCCAGCATTTT. It encodes CSASRGSVNQPQHF.

This clonotype has at least ten counts. The chain has TRBV18 and TRBJ2-5; no firm D call. CDR1 is KGHSH, CDR2 LQKENI, per germline. V lost 1 base and J lost 2, with 2 bases in between. The CDR3 has 12 residues. Here the CDR3 DNA reads TGTGCCAGCTCACCACAGCAAGAGACCCAGTACTTC. Translating gives CASSPQQETQYF.

In nucleotides, the CDR3 is TGCAGCGTTGAGTGGGGGGGTGATACGCAGTATTTT. Translating gives CSVEWGGDTQYF. The chain employs TRBV29-1 and TRBJ2-3; 7 bases map to TRBD2. The CDR3 runs to 12 residues. Looked up from germline, CDR1 is SQVTM and CDR2 is ANQGSEA. The junction had 3 bases not matched to a gene; V was cut back by 3 bases and J by 6 bases.

At least ten counts were recorded for this clonotype. The chain carries TRBV6-1 and TRBJ1-1; TRBD1 agrees at 7 bases. V shed 3 bases, J shed 0 bases, and the junction held 4 bases outside the gene matches. Germline CDR1 MNHNS, CDR2 SASEGT. This CDR3 is 15 amino acids long. This chain's CDR3 is CASSDRGQLNTEAFF. The CDR3 DNA reads as TGTGCCAGCAGTGATAGGGGACAGTTGAACACTGAAGCTTTCTTT.

This chain uses TRBV3-1 with TRBJ1-6, with 8 bases aligning to TRBD1. Trimming took 1 base from V and 8 from J; bases not matched to a gene: 4. The CDR3 consists of 15 residues. Germline V gene lookup returns CDR1 LGHDT and CDR2 YNNKEL (reference sequence). The CDR3 here is CASSQVLTGDSPLHF. In DNA, the CDR3 is TGTGCCAGCAGCCAAGTTCTGACAGGGGATTCACCCCTCCACTTT.